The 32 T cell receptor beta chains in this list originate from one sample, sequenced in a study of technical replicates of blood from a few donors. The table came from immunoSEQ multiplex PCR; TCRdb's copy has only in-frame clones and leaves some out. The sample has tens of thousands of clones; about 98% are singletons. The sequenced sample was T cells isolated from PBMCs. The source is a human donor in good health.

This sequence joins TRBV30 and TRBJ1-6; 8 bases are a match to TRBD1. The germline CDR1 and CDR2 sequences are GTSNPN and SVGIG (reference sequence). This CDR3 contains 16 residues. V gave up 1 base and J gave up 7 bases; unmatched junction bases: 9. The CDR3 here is CAWSATGQGENSPLHF. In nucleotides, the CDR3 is TGTGCCTGGAGTGCAACAGGACAGGGAGAGAATTCACCCCTCCACTTT.

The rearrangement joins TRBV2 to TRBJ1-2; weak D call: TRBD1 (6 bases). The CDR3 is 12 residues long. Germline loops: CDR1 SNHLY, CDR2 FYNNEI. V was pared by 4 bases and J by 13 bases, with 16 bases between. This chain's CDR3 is CASSVRGQFVTF. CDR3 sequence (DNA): TGTGCCAGCAGTGTCCGAGGACAGTTCGTCACCTTC.

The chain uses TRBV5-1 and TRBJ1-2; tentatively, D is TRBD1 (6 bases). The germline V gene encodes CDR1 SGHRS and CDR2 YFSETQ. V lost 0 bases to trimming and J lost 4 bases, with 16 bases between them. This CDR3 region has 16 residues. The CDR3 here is CASSLDSTGYPYGYTF. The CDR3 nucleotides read TGCGCCAGCAGCTTGGACAGCACAGGGTACCCCTATGGCTACACCTTC.

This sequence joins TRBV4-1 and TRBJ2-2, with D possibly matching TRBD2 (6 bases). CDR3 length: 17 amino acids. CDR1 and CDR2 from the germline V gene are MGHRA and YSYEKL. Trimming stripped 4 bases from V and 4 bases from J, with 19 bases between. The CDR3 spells CASSPSPRAGTTGELFF. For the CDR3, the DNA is TGCGCCAGCAGCCCAAGTCCGAGGGCGGGAACCACCGGGGAGCTGTTTTTT.

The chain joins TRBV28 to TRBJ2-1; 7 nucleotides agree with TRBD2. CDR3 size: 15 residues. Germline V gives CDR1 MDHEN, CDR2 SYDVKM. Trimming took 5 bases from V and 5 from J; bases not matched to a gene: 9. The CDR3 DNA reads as TGTGCCAGCAGTCTCCTCGGGGGGAAGGACAATGAGCAGTTCTTC. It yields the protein CASSLLGGKDNEQFF.

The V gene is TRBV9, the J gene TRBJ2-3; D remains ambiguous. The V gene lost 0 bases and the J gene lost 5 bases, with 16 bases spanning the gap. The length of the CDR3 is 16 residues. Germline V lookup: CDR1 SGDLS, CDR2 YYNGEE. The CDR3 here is CASSVGPSPSRDTQYF. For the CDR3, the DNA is TGTGCCAGCAGCGTAGGCCCGTCCCCAAGTAGAGATACGCAGTATTTT.

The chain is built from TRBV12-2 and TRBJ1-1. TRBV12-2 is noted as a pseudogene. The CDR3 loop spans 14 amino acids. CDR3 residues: CASRRTGGDTEAFF. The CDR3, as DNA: TGTGCAAGTCGCCGGACGGGAGGGGACACTGAAGCTTTCTTT.

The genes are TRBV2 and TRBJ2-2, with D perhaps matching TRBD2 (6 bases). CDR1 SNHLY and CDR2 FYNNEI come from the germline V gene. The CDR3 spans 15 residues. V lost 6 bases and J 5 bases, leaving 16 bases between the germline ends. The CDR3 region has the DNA TGTGCCAGCAGGCGGGACTCCGTGAGGACCGGGGAGCTGTTTTTT. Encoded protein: CASRRDSVRTGELFF. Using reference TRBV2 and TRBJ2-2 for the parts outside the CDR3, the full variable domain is EPEVTQTPSHQVTQMGQEVILRCVPISNHLYFYWYRQILGQKVEFLVSFYNNEISEKSEIFDDQFSVERPDGSNFTLKIRSTKLEDSAMYFCASRRDSVRTGELFFGEGSRLTVL.

CDR3: CASSFPGYLTDTQYF. CDR3 nucleotide sequence: TGTGCCAGCAGTTTTCCAGGGTATCTCACAGATACGCAGTATTTT. The rearrangement uses TRBV27 and TRBJ2-3, with D possibly being TRBD1 (5 bases). V lost 3 bases and J lost 2, with 12 bases in between. The CDR3 spans 15 residues. CDR1 is MNHEY and CDR2 is SMNVEV in the germline V gene (reference sequence).

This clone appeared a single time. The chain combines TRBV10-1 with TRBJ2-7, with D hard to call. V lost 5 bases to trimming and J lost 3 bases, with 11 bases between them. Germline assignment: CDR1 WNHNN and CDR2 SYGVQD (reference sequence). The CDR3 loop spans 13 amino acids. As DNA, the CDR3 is TGCGCCAGCAGTTATAGTGAGTTCTACGAGCAGTACTTC. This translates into CASSYSEFYEQYF.

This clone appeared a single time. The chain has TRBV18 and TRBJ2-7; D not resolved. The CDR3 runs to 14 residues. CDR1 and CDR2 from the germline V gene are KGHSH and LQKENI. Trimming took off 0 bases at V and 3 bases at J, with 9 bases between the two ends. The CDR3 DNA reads TGTGCCAGCTCACCACCGTCAACGGGCTACGAGCAGTACTTC. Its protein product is CASSPPSTGYEQYF.

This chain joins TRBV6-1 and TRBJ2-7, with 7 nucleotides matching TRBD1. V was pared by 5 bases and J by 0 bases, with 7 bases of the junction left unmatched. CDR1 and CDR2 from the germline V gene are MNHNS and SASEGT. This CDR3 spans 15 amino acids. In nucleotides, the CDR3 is TGTGCCAGCAGTCCAGAGACAGGGAACTCCTACGAGCAGTACTTC. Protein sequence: CASSPETGNSYEQYF.

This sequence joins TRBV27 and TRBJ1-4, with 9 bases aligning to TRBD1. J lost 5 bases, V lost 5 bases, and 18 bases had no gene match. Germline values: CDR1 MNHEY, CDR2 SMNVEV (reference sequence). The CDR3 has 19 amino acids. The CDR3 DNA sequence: TGTGCCAGCAGTACCGTAAATACCGGGACAGGGAAGGAAAATGAAAAACTGTTTTTT. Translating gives CASSTVNTGTGKENEKLFF. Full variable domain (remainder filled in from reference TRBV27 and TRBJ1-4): EAQVTQNPRYLITVTGKKLTVTCSQNMNHEYMSWYRQDPGLGLRQIYYSMNVEVTDKGDVPEGYKVSRKEKRNFPLILESPSPNQTSLYFCASSTVNTGTGKENEKLFFGSGTQLSVL.

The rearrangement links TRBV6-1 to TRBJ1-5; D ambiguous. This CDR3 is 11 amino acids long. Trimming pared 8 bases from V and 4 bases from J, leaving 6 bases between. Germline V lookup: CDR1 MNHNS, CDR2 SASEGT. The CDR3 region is CASGGNQPQHF. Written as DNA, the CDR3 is TGTGCCAGCGGAGGGAATCAGCCCCAGCATTTT.

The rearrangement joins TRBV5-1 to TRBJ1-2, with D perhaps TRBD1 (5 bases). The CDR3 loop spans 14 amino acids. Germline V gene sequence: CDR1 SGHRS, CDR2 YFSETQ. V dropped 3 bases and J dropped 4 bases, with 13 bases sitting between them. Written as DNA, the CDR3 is TGCGCCAGCAGCTCAGACAGTGAACGCTATGGCTACACCTTC. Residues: CASSSDSERYGYTF.

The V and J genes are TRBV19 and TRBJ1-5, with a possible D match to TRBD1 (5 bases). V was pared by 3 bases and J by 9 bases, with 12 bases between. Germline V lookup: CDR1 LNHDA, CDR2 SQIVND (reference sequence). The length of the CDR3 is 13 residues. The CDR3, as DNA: TGTGCCAGTAGTATCGGAGGGGATTGGCCCCAGCATTTT. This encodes CASSIGGDWPQHF.

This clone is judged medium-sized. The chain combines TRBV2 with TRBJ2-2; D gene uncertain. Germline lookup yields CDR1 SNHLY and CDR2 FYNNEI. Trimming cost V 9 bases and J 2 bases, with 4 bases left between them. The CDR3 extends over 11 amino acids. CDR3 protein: CASQNTGELFF. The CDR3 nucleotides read TGTGCCAGTCAAAACACCGGGGAGCTGTTTTTT.

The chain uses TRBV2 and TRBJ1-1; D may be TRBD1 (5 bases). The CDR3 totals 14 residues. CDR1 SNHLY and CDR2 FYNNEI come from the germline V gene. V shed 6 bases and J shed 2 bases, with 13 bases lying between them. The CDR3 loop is CASSLFDRNTEAFF. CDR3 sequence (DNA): TGTGCCAGCAGCCTATTCGACAGAAACACTGAAGCTTTCTTT.

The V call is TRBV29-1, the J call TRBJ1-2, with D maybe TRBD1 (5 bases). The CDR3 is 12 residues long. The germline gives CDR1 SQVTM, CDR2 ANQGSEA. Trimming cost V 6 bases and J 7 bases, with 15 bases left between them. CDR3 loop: CSVDKAYGGYTF. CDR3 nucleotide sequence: TGCAGCGTGGACAAGGCGTATGGTGGCTACACCTTC.

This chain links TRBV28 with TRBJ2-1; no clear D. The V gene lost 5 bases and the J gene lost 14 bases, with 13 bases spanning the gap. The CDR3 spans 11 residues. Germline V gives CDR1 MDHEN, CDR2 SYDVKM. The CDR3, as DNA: TGTGCCAGCAGTCCGTCACACCGCAAGTTCTTC. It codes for CASSPSHRKFF.

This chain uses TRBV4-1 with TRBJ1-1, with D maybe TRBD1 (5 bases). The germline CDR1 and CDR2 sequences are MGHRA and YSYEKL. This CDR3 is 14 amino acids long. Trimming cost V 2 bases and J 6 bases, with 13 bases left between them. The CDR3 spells CASSQPTESPEAFF. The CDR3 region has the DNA TGCGCCAGCAGCCAACCGACAGAGAGCCCTGAAGCTTTCTTT.

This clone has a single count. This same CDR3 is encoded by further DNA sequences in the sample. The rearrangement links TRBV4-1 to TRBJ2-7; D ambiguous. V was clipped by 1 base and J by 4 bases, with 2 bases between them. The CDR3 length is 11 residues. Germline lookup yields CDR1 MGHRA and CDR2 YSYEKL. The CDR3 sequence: CASSQAYEQYF. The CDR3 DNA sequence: TGCGCCAGCAGCCAAGCTTACGAGCAGTACTTC.

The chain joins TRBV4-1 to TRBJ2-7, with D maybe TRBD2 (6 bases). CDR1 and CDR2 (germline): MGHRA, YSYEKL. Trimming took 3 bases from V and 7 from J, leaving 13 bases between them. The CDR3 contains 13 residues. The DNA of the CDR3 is TGCGCCAGCAGCCAGGAGGGACGACAGGAGCAGTACTTC. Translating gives CASSQEGRQEQYF.

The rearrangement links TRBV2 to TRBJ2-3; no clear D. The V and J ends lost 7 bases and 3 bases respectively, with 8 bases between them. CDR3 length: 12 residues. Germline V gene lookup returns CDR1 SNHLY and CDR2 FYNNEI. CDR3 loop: CASKAETDTQYF. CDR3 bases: TGTGCCAGCAAGGCGGAGACAGATACGCAGTATTTT.

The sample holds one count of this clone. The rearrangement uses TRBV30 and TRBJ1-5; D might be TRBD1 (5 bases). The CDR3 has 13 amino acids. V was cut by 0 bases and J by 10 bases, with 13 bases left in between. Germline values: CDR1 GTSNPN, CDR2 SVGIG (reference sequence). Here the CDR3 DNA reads TGTGCCTGGAGTGTAGAGGGCGGGGGACCCCAGCATTTT. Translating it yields CAWSVEGGGPQHF.

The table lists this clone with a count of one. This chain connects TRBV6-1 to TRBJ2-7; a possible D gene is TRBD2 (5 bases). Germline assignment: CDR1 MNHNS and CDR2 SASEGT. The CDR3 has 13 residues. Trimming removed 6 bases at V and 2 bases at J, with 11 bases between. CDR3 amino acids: CASSLHGTYEQYF. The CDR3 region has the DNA TGTGCCAGCAGCCTCCACGGGACCTACGAGCAGTACTTC.

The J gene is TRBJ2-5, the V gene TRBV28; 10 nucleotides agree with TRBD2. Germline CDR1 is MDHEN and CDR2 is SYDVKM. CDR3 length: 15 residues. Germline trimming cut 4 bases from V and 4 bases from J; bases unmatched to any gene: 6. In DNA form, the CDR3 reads TGTGCCAGCAGTTCGGCTAGCGGGGGTCGAGAGACCCAGTACTTC. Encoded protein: CASSSASGGRETQYF.

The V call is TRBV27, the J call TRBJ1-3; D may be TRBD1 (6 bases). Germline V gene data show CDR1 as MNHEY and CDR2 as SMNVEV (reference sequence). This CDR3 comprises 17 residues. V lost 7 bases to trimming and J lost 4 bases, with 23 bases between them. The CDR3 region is CASTTTSRGPRGNTIYF. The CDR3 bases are TGTGCCAGCACCACAACCAGCAGGGGCCCTCGAGGAAACACCATATATTTT.

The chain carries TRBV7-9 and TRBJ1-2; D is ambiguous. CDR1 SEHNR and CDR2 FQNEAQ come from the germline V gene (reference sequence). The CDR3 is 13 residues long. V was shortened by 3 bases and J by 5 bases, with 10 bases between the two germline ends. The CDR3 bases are TGTGCCAGCAGCTTGCCTACTCCTTATGGCTACACCTTC. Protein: CASSLPTPYGYTF.

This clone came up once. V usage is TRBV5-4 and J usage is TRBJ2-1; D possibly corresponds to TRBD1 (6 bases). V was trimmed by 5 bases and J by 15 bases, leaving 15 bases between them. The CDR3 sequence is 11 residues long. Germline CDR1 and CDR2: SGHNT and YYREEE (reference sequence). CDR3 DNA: TGTGCCAGCAGTATACAGGGTGTTTGGTTCTTC. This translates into CASSIQGVWFF.

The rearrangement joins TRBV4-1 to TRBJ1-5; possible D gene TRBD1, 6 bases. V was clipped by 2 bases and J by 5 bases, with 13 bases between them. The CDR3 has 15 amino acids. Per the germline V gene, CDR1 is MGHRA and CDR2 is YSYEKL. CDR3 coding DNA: TGCGCCAGCAGCCAATCTACAGGGAACGATCAGCCCCAGCATTTT. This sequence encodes CASSQSTGNDQPQHF.

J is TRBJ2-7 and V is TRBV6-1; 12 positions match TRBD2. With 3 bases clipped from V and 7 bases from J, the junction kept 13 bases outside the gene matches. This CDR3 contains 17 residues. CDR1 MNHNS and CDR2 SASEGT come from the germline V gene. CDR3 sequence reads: CASSDVGLAGISREQYF. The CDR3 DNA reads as TGTGCCAGCAGTGATGTCGGACTAGCGGGGATATCTAGGGAGCAGTACTTC.